What follows describes a single T cell receptor (beta chain). The antigen is unknown. As for treatment: 19 received Ad26.COV2.S at low or high dose, single or two shots; about 5 received placebo; per-sample allocation not given. Sampling occurred on day 63 after the first vaccine or placebo injection. This entry belongs to a study of Ad26.COV2.S vaccination and SARS-CoV-2 variants. Generated by immunoSEQ multiplex PCR, the TCRdb table keeps only in-frame clones and is missing some. The sample lists under 550,000 clones, about 93% occurring once. The V gene's germline CDR1 is LGHNA and CDR2 YSLEER. The CDR3 consists of 16 residues. Trimming stripped 5 bases from V and 0 bases from J, with 14 bases between. General study findings and limits: Measurement of non-spike TCR breadth gave similar results in vaccine and placebo recipients.

This chain joins TRBV4-3 and TRBJ1-5; D gene ambiguous. This sample comprised peripheral blood, obtained in a trial of Ad26.COV2.S vaccine versus placebo. The sequence was obtained from a person aged 18-60 years who received the Ad26.COV2.S COVID-19 vaccine or a placebo. The CDR3 here is CASSSRLGPSNQPQHF. As DNA, the CDR3 is TGCGCCAGCAGCAGCCGACTTGGACCTAGCAATCAGCCCCAGCATTTT.